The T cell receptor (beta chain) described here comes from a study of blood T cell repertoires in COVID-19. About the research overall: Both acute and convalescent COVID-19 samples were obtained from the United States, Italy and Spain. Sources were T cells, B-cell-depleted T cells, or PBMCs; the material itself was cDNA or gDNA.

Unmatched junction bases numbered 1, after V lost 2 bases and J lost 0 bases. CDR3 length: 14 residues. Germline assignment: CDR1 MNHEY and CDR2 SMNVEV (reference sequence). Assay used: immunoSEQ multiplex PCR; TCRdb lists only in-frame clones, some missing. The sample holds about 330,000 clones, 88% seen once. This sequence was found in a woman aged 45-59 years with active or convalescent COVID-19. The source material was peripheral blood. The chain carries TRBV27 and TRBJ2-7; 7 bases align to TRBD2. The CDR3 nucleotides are TGTGCCAGCAGTTTAAGGACTAGCTCCTACGAGCAGTACTTC. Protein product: CASSLRTSSYEQYF.